This is a list of T cell receptor beta chains from one sample in a study of blood T cell repertoires in COVID-19. Measured with immunoSEQ multiplex PCR; TCRdb has only the in-frame clones, and not every one. The sample has approximately 440,000 clones; 90% are singletons. The sample taken for sequencing was PBMCs or T cells enriched from blood (not recorded which). All receptors derive from a man aged 18-30 years who had recovered from COVID-19. CDR3s include the opening cysteine and the closing phenylalanine or tryptophan. Each record gives: D gene, clone size, J gene, V gene, CDR3 DNA, CDR3 protein. D genes are given only for firm matches. Clone size is stated in some rows and not others, as once, few, many or a class when expanded.

d_call: TRBD1; clone_size: -; j_call: TRBJ2-1; v_call: TRBV4-1; cdr3_nt: TGCGCCAGCAGCCTTCAATCGACCCCGGACAGGGTGTGGAGCAATGAGCAGTTCTTC; cdr3_aa: CASSLQSTPDRVWSNEQFF
d_call: TRBD1; clone_size: -; j_call: TRBJ1-6; v_call: TRBV4-1; cdr3_nt: TGCGCCAGCAGCCCTTCGGACAGGGATAATTCACCCCTCCACTTT; cdr3_aa: CASSPSDRDNSPLHF
d_call: -; clone_size: -; j_call: TRBJ1-5; v_call: TRBV12-3/TRBV12-4; cdr3_nt: TGTGCCAGCAGTTTCGGGCAGCCCCAGCATTTT; cdr3_aa: CASSFGQPQHF
d_call: -; clone_size: -; j_call: TRBJ2-2; v_call: TRBV2; cdr3_nt: TGTGCCAGCAGCAATGTACAGGGCGGGACCGGGGAGCTGTTTTTT; cdr3_aa: CASSNVQGGTGELFF
d_call: TRBD2; clone_size: -; j_call: TRBJ2-3; v_call: TRBV5-1; cdr3_nt: TGCGCCAGCAGCTTGAAAACGACTAGCGGGGGGAGCACAGATACGCAGTATTTT; cdr3_aa: CASSLKTTSGGSTDTQYF
d_call: TRBD1; clone_size: once; j_call: TRBJ2-7; v_call: TRBV6-6; cdr3_nt: TGTGCCAGCAGGTCCGTGGACAGGGATTTCCACGAGCAGTACTTC; cdr3_aa: CASRSVDRDFHEQYF
d_call: TRBD2; clone_size: -; j_call: TRBJ2-1; v_call: TRBV4-2; cdr3_nt: TGTGCCAGCAGCCCGCCGGGACTAGGCAATGAGCAGTTCTTC; cdr3_aa: CASSPPGLGNEQFF
d_call: -; clone_size: -; j_call: TRBJ1-2; v_call: TRBV9; cdr3_nt: TGTGCCAGCAGCGCTTCCACAGGGATTGGCTACACCTTC; cdr3_aa: CASSASTGIGYTF
d_call: TRBD2; clone_size: -; j_call: TRBJ2-5; v_call: TRBV9; cdr3_nt: TGTGCCAGCAGCGTAGGAGCGGGGCTGGAGACCCAGTACTTC; cdr3_aa: CASSVGAGLETQYF
d_call: TRBD1; clone_size: -; j_call: TRBJ2-5; v_call: TRBV9; cdr3_nt: TGTGCCAGCAGCGTAGGACCGGGACAGGGGGCTCGAGAGACCCAGTACTTC; cdr3_aa: CASSVGPGQGARETQYF
d_call: TRBD1; clone_size: -; j_call: TRBJ1-5; v_call: TRBV18; cdr3_nt: TGTGCCAGCTCACCAGCGGGACAGGGGGCGAATCAGCCCCAGCATTTT; cdr3_aa: CASSPAGQGANQPQHF
d_call: -; clone_size: -; j_call: TRBJ1-2; v_call: TRBV7-8; cdr3_nt: TGTGCCAGCAGCTTAAGACAGTCAGGGCGCCGCTATGGCTACACCTTC; cdr3_aa: CASSLRQSGRRYGYTF
d_call: -; clone_size: -; j_call: TRBJ1-2; v_call: TRBV11-2; cdr3_nt: TGTGCCAGCAGCTTGCTAGAGTTCTATGGCTACACCTTC; cdr3_aa: CASSLLEFYGYTF
d_call: TRBD1; clone_size: -; j_call: TRBJ2-6; v_call: TRBV28; cdr3_nt: TGTGCCAGCAGTAGACTTACCGGGACAGGGAGCGTCCTGACTTTC; cdr3_aa: CASSRLTGTGSVLTF
d_call: TRBD1; clone_size: -; j_call: TRBJ2-1; v_call: TRBV11-2; cdr3_nt: TGTGCCAGCAGCTTAGGGGACAGGTGGAATGAGCAGTTCTTC; cdr3_aa: CASSLGDRWNEQFF
d_call: TRBD1; clone_size: -; j_call: TRBJ1-2; v_call: TRBV5-1; cdr3_nt: TGCGCCAGCAGCGTACATCGACAGGGTCTAAACGGCTACACCTTC; cdr3_aa: CASSVHRQGLNGYTF
d_call: -; clone_size: once; j_call: TRBJ2-2; v_call: TRBV11-2; cdr3_nt: TGTGCCAGCAGCCAAGGTGGGAAACGAGGGTACACCGGGGAGCTGTTTTTT; cdr3_aa: CASSQGGKRGYTGELFF
d_call: TRBD2; clone_size: -; j_call: TRBJ2-2; v_call: TRBV5-1; cdr3_nt: TGCGCCAGCAGCTTGGCCTCTAGCGGACGGAGGGCCGTAGGCGGGGAGCTGTTTTTT; cdr3_aa: CASSLASSGRRAVGGELFF
d_call: TRBD1; clone_size: few; j_call: TRBJ1-1; v_call: TRBV30; cdr3_nt: TGTGCCTGGGCCACAGGGGCTAACACTGAAGCTTTCTTT; cdr3_aa: CAWATGANTEAFF
d_call: TRBD1; clone_size: -; j_call: TRBJ2-5; v_call: TRBV27; cdr3_nt: TGTGCCAGCAGTTTCCCGACAGGGACCCAAGAGACCCAGTACTTC; cdr3_aa: CASSFPTGTQETQYF
d_call: -; clone_size: few; j_call: TRBJ2-1; v_call: TRBV20-1; cdr3_nt: TGCAGTGCTAGTGGAGGCTTCTACAATGAGCAGTTCTTC; cdr3_aa: CSASGGFYNEQFF
d_call: TRBD2; clone_size: -; j_call: TRBJ2-1; v_call: TRBV24-1; cdr3_nt: TGTGCCACCAGTGACTACACTAGCGGGAGTTACAATGAGCAGTTCTTC; cdr3_aa: CATSDYTSGSYNEQFF
d_call: TRBD1; clone_size: -; j_call: TRBJ2-3; v_call: TRBV7-2; cdr3_nt: TGTGCCAGCAGCTTAGGGCCGGGACAGGGGGCCGCCGATACGCAGTATTTT; cdr3_aa: CASSLGPGQGAADTQYF
d_call: -; clone_size: -; j_call: TRBJ1-1; v_call: TRBV3-1/TRBV3-2; cdr3_nt: TGTGCCAGCAGCCCCCGGTCAGGGGTGGGTTGGACTGAAGCTTTCTTT; cdr3_aa: CASSPRSGVGWTEAFF
d_call: -; clone_size: -; j_call: TRBJ2-1; v_call: TRBV29-1; cdr3_nt: TGCAGCGTTGCACTCTTCAATGAGCAGTTCTTC; cdr3_aa: CSVALFNEQFF
d_call: TRBD1; clone_size: -; j_call: TRBJ1-1; v_call: TRBV27; cdr3_nt: TGTGCCAGCAGTTTGGGGACAGGGAGGATGAACACTGAAGCTTTCTTT; cdr3_aa: CASSLGTGRMNTEAFF
d_call: -; clone_size: once; j_call: TRBJ2-7; v_call: TRBV6-2/TRBV6-3; cdr3_nt: TGTGCCAGCAGTAAGGGACTTTACTTCGATTTTTACTTC; cdr3_aa: CASSKGLYFDFYF
d_call: -; clone_size: -; j_call: TRBJ1-3; v_call: TRBV6-5; cdr3_nt: TGTGCCAGCAGTTTAACAGGGTACTCTGGAAACACCATATATTTT; cdr3_aa: CASSLTGYSGNTIYF
d_call: -; clone_size: -; j_call: TRBJ1-6; v_call: TRBV2; cdr3_nt: TGTGCCAGCAGTCGCAGGGCGCTGAACTCCTATAATTCACCCCTCCACTTT; cdr3_aa: CASSRRALNSYNSPLHF
d_call: TRBD1; clone_size: once; j_call: TRBJ2-7; v_call: TRBV7-9; cdr3_nt: TGTGCCAGCGGCCGACAGGGGGGCGCCGAGCAGTACTTC; cdr3_aa: CASGRQGGAEQYF
d_call: -; clone_size: -; j_call: TRBJ2-3; v_call: TRBV28; cdr3_nt: TGTGCCAGCAAGGTTCCGGGGGTCGCAGATACGCAGTATTTT; cdr3_aa: CASKVPGVADTQYF
d_call: -; clone_size: -; j_call: TRBJ1-2; v_call: TRBV20-1; cdr3_nt: TGCAGTGCTACCCTTAGGGGGAACTACACCTTC; cdr3_aa: CSATLRGNYTF
d_call: TRBD1; clone_size: -; j_call: TRBJ1-1; v_call: TRBV19; cdr3_nt: TGTGCCAGTAGCTGGACAGGGGCGAACACTGAAGCTTTCTTT; cdr3_aa: CASSWTGANTEAFF
d_call: -; clone_size: -; j_call: TRBJ2-7; v_call: TRBV7-9; cdr3_nt: TGTGCCAGCAGCCGCGACATTTACGAGCAGTACTTC; cdr3_aa: CASSRDIYEQYF
d_call: -; clone_size: -; j_call: TRBJ2-3; v_call: TRBV27; cdr3_nt: TGTGCCAGCAACCCGGCAGCCGGGGGCACAGATACGCAGTATTTT; cdr3_aa: CASNPAAGGTDTQYF
d_call: TRBD1; clone_size: -; j_call: TRBJ2-1; v_call: TRBV4-1; cdr3_nt: TGCGCCAGCAGCCAGGTACCGGGACAGGGATGGAATGAGCAGTTCTTC; cdr3_aa: CASSQVPGQGWNEQFF